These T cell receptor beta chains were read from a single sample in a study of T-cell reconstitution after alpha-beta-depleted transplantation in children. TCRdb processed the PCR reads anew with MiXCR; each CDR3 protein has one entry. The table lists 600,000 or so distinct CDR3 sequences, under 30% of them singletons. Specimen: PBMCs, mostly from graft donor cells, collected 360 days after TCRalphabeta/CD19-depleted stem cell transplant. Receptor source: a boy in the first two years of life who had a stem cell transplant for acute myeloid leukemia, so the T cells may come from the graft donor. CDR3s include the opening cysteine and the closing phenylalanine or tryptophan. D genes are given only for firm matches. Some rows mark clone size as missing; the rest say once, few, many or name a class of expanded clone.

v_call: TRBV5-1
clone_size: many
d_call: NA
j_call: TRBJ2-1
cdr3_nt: TGCGCCAGCAGCTTGGGTCACAGGGACCCACTCAATGAGCAGTTCTTC
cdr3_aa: CASSLGHRDPLNEQFF

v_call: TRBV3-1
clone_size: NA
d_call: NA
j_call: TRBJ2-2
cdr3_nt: TGTGCCAGCAGCCAAGGCAGGGACGGCACCGGGGAGCTGTTTTTT
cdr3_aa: CASSQGRDGTGELFF

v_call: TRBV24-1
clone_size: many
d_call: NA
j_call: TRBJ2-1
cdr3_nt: TGTGCCACCAGTAAACAAAGCTCCTACAATGAGCAGTTCTTC
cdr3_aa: CATSKQSSYNEQFF

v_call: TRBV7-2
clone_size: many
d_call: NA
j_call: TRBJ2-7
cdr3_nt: TGTGCCAGCAGCTTAGACGGCAGGAGCTCCTACGAGCAGTACTTC
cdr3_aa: CASSLDGRSSYEQYF

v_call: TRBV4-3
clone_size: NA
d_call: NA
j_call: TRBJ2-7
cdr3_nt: TGCGCCAGCAGCCAAAGGGGCATAGGGCTCCCCTACGAGCAGTACTTC
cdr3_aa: CASSQRGIGLPYEQYF

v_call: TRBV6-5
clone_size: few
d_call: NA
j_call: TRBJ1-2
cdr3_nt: TGTGCCAGCAGTTACCCCAGGCAGGGAGCCTATGGCTACACCTTC
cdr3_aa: CASSYPRQGAYGYTF

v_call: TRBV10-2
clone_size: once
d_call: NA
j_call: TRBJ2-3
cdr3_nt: TGCGCCAGCAGTGAGAATGTGGGGAGCACAGATACGCAGTATTTT
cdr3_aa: CASSENVGSTDTQYF

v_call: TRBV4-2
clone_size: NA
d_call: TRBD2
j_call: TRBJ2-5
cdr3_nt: TGTGCCAGCAGCCAATATGTAGCGGGGGGGCAAGAGACCCAGTACTTC
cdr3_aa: CASSQYVAGGQETQYF

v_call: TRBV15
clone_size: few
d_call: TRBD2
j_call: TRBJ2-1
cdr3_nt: TGTGCCACCAGCGAAGGACTAGAGGCTGAGCAGTTCTTC
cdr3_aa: CATSEGLEAEQFF

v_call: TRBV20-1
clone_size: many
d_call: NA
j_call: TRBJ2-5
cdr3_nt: TGCAGTGCTAGAGATATTGGCGGGGTACAAGAGACCCAGTACTTC
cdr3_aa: CSARDIGGVQETQYF

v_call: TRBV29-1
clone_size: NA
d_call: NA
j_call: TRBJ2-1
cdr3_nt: TGCAGCCTTACTGGGACCGCTACCTACAATGAGCAGTTCTTC
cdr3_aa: CSLTGTATYNEQFF

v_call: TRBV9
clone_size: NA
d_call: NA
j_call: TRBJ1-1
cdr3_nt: TGTGCCAGCAGCCAAAGGTGGGAGACCACTGAAGCTTTCTTT
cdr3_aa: CASSQRWETTEAFF

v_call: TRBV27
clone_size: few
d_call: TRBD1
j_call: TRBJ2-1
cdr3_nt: TGTGCCAGATCGCCCCCACCCGGGACAGGGCCTATTTCAAGCTCCTACAATGAGCAGTTCTTC
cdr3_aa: CARSPPPGTGPISSSYNEQFF

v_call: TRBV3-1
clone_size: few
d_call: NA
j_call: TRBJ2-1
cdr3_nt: TGTGCCAGCAGCTGGGACATCAATGAGCAGTTCTTC
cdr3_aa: CASSWDINEQFF

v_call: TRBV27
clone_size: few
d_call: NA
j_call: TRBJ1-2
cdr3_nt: TGTGCCAGCAGTTTATTAGGGGGAGCCTATGGCTACACCTTC
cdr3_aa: CASSLLGGAYGYTF

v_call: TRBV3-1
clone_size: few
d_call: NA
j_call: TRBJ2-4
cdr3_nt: TGTGCCAGCAGCCAAGATATAAACATTCAGTACTTC
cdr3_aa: CASSQDINIQYF

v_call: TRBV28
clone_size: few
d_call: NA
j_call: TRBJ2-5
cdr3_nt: TGTGCCAGCGGGTGGGGATTGCGGGAGACCCAGTACTTC
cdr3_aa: CASGWGLRETQYF

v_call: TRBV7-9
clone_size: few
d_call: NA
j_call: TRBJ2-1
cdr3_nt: TGTGCCAGCAGCCACCCCGCCCGGATGGGGCAGTTCTTC
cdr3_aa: CASSHPARMGQFF

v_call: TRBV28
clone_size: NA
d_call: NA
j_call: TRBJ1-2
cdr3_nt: TGTGCCAGCGGAGACAGCAATTACGCTAACTATGGCTACACCTTC
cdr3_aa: CASGDSNYANYGYTF

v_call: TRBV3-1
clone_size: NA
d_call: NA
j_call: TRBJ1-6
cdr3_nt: TGTGCCAGCAGCCAAGGGGTGGTTGGGAATTCACCCCTCCACTTT
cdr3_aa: CASSQGVVGNSPLHF

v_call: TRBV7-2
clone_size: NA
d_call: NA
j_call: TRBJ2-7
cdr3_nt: TGTGCCAGCAGCTTAGAGCGAGCGAGCTTTTCCTACGAGCAGTACTTC
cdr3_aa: CASSLERASFSYEQYF

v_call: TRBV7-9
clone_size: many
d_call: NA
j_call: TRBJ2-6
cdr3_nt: TGTGCCAGCCAACGACAGTTCTCTGGGGCCAACGTCCTGACTTTC
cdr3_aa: CASQRQFSGANVLTF

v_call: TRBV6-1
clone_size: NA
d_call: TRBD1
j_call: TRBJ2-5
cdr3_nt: TGTGCCAGCAGTGGACAGGGTTCGGGGCAAGAGACCCAGTACTTC
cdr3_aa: CASSGQGSGQETQYF

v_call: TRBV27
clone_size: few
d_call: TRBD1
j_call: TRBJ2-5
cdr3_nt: TGTGCCAGCAGCTGGGACAGGGAAGGGGAGACCCAGTACTTC
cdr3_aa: CASSWDREGETQYF

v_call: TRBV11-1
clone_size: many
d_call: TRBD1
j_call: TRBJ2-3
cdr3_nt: TGTGCCAGCAGCTTATCGTTTGGACAGGCATACCCCACAGATACGCAGTATTTT
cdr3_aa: CASSLSFGQAYPTDTQYF

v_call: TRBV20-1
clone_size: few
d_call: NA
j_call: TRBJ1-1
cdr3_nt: TGCAGTGCTAGAGACGGGCCCAGAGAAGCTTTCTTT
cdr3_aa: CSARDGPREAFF

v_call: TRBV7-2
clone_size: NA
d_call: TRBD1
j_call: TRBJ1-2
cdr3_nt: TGTGCCAGCAGCTTCACAGGGGTGGCCAATGGCTACACCTTC
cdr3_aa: CASSFTGVANGYTF

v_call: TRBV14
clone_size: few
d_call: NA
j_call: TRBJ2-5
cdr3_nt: TGTGCCAGCAGCCAAGCGGGGAAAAGGAGACAAGAGACCCAGTACTTC
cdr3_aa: CASSQAGKRRQETQYF